Below are 10 T cell receptor beta chains sequenced from a single sample in a study of T cells expressing NK-cell markers. TCRdb reprocessed the 5' RACE reads, keeping one entry per CDR3 protein, no DNA. The sample table sets out some 500,000 distinct CDR3 sequences. The sequenced material came from blood T cells: a sorted CD56 or NKG2C T cell subset, CD4+ or CD8+ T cells, or bulk PBMC T cells (not recorded which). All receptors come from a woman aged 50 to 60 in good health.

The chain has TRBV12-5 and TRBJ2-4; TCRdb's D call of TRBD1 is untestable without DNA. The CDR3 runs 15 residues. The germline gives CDR1 LGHNT, CDR2 FRNRAP. The chain's CDR3 is CASGLSGEGGGIQYF.

The V call is TRBV7-8, the J call TRBJ1-3; TCRdb's assignment of TRBD1 cannot be checked, as there is no DNA. Germline lookup yields CDR1 SGHVS and CDR2 FQNEAQ. The CDR3 has 15 amino acids. The CDR3 protein is CASSSRIGAGNTIYF.

V gene TRBV2 combines with J gene TRBJ2-1; TCRdb picks TRBD2, but there is no DNA to check that call. The CDR3 loop spans 18 amino acids. Per germline, CDR1 SNHLY and CDR2 FYNNEI. CDR3 protein: CASSGLAGGLGSYNEQFF.

This chain links TRBV29-1 with TRBJ2-3; TCRdb gives TRBD2 as the D gene, but with no DNA this cannot be confirmed. This CDR3 is built from 14 residues. Germline CDR1 reads SQVTM; CDR2 reads ANQGSEA. The CDR3 sequence is CSVERRLAVDTQYF.

The chain links TRBV24-1 to TRBJ2-1; TCRdb lists TRBD2, though no DNA is available to test this call. The CDR3 loop spans 18 amino acids. From germline, CDR1 is KGHDR and CDR2 SFDVKD. The CDR3 reads CATSDRTSGGGAYNEQFF.

The V and J genes are TRBV27 and TRBJ2-3; checking the TCRdb D call of TRBD2 is not possible without DNA. The CDR3 is 15 residues long. Germline V lookup: CDR1 MNHEY, CDR2 SMNVEV (reference sequence). The chain's CDR3 is CASQKWEAHTDTQYF.

The chain couples TRBV6-2 or TRBV6-3 to TRBJ2-2; TCRdb selects TRBD1, and the lack of DNA leaves this call unchecked. Germline lookup yields CDR1 MNHEY and CDR2 SVGEGT. There are 14 residues in the CDR3. This CDR3 reads CASVRDGWNRELFF.

V and J are TRBV20-1 and TRBJ2-2; without DNA, the TCRdb call of TRBD1 cannot be checked. This CDR3 has 15 residues. Per germline, CDR1 DFQATT and CDR2 SNEGSKA (reference sequence). The CDR3 is CSAGPGQGLSGELFF.

The V and J genes are TRBV4-1 and TRBJ2-2; there is no DNA to check the TCRdb D call of TRBD2. The germline V gene has CDR1 MGHRA and CDR2 YSYEKL. The CDR3 is made up of 19 amino acids. The CDR3 loop reads CASSHPFLAGAVNTGELFF.

The chain has TRBV5-1 and TRBJ1-4. From germline, CDR1 is SGHRS and CDR2 YFSETQ. This CDR3 has 15 amino acids. CDR3 amino acids: CASSSDPATNEKLFF.